This T cell receptor beta chain is from a study of neurological immune-mediated disorders. Trimming removed 6 bases at V and 4 bases at J, with 15 bases between. CDR1 and CDR2 from the germline V gene are SGHRS and YFSETQ. This CDR3 has 14 amino acids. Each CDR3 protein gets one entry after TCRdb re-called the 5' RACE reads with MiXCR. Of 84,000 or so distinct CDR3 sequences in the sample, around 14% are singletons; the top ten hold roughly 5%. Regarding time point: longitudinal time-point 2. This clonotype was recorded at least ten times. Material: PBMCs. The source is a female donor with HTLV-1-associated myelopathy (HAM/TSP). The chain carries TRBV5-1 and TRBJ2-3, with a possible D match to TRBD2 (6 bases). CDR3 in DNA: TGCGCCAGCATGGTAGACTGGGGGGCAGATACGCAGTATTTT. Translating it yields CASMVDWGADTQYF.